This T cell receptor beta chain comes out of a study of human T cells and chemical hapten exposure. There are a few counts of this clonotype. Its antigen remains unidentified. The time point: pre-sensitization, week 0. Sample treatment: therapeutic diphenylcyclopropenone sensitization with weekly scalp DPC. Unfractionated whole blood was the source from which total RNA was extracted. Points from the study as a whole: High-frequency TCRs, those above 1 in 1000, stayed the same after DPC sensitization. Among expanded TCRs, significantly more large CDR3 similarity clusters formed than among controls.

Individual cDNA molecules each carried unique molecular identifiers attached by the library. TCRdb analysed the RACE reads with MiXCR anew, one entry per CDR3 protein. The table records about 80,000 distinct CDR3 sequences, about 14% of them present only once. This receptor was obtained from a woman aged 45-65 years with alopecia areata. Some clones in this sample may be carry-over from other donors' samples. The sequencing here drew on whole blood, taken in connection with sensitization to the hapten diphenylcyclopropenone (DPC).

The CDR3 here is CASSLALGNTGELFF. CDR3 DNA sequence: TGTGCCAGCAGCTTAGCGCTCGGGAACACCGGGGAGCTGTTTTTT. The V and J genes are TRBV7-2 and TRBJ2-2; D is ambiguous. The CDR3 runs 15 residues. Trimming removed 0 bases from V and 1 base from J, with 6 bases in between. The germline V gene encodes CDR1 SGHTA and CDR2 FQGNSA.